The 5 T cell receptor beta chains below were found in one sample sequenced in a study of T cells in Graves' hyperthyroidism and ophthalmopathy. What was amplified from RNA transcripts were TCR beta CDR3 regions. HTBI primers were the set used in a first-round RT-PCR of the TCR CDR3. Each CDR3 protein gets one entry after TCRdb re-called the multiplex PCR reads with MiXCR. The sample includes about 500,000 distinct CDR3 sequences, more than 15% of them seen just once. Source material: blood. All receptors come from a woman in her twenties or thirties with Graves' ophthalmopathy.

This clonotype was counted at least ten times. The chain combines TRBV20-1 with TRBJ2-2; D not resolved. The CDR3 consists of 13 residues. Trimming took off 5 bases at V and 0 bases at J, with 7 bases between the two ends. CDR1 and CDR2 (germline): DFQATT, SNEGSKA (reference sequence). CDR3 residues: CSAPTTNTGELFF. The CDR3 DNA reads as TGCAGTGCTCCAACCACGAACACCGGGGAGCTGTTTTTT.

To note about this clonotype: Since a much larger clone is just one base distant, this may be a read error. The conserved final phenylalanine or tryptophan is absent from the CDR3, which likely points to a read error. The genes are TRBV7-9 and TRBJ2-1; 14 nucleotides line up with TRBD2. CDR3 length equals 16 residues. CDR1 is SEHNR and CDR2 is FQNEAQ in the germline V gene (reference sequence). The junction had 3 bases not matched to a gene; V was cut back by 1 base and J by 7 bases. The CDR3 bases are TGTGCCAGCAGCTTAGAGGGACTAGCGGGAGATAATGAGCAGTTCTCC. Residues: CASSLEGLAGDNEQFS.

This clonotype was seen at least ten times. The chain links TRBV7-2 to TRBJ1-3; D is perhaps TRBD1 (5 bases). V lost 5 bases and J 7 bases, leaving 15 bases between the germline ends. Germline V lookup: CDR1 SGHTA, CDR2 FQGNSA. The length of the CDR3 is 14 residues. CDR3 sequence reads: CASSPRGLRNTIYF. The CDR3 DNA follows: TGTGCCAGCAGCCCTAGGGGTCTCAGGAACACCATATATTTT. Full variable domain (missing parts from reference TRBV7-2 and TRBJ1-3): GAGVSQSPSNKVTEKGKDVELRCDPISGHTALYWYRQSLGQGLEFLIYFQGNSAPDKSGLPSDRFSAERTGGSVSTLTIQRTQQEDSAVYLCASSPRGLRNTIYFGEGSWLTVV.

This clonotype was observed at least ten times. The chain carries TRBV20-1 and TRBJ2-1; D is undetermined. The CDR3 loop spans 14 amino acids. Trimming removed 3 bases from V and 2 bases from J, with 11 bases in between. CDR1 and CDR2 (germline): DFQATT, SNEGSKA (reference sequence). In DNA, the CDR3 is TGCAGTGCTAGGTCCCTACCTACCTACAATGAGCAGTTCTTC. Translation gives CSARSLPTYNEQFF.

This clonotype was recorded at least ten times. The V and J genes are TRBV10-3 and TRBJ1-5; D remains unclear. Germline CDR1 and CDR2: ENHRY and SYGVKD. CDR3 size: 13 residues. V was shortened by 7 bases and J by 1 base, with 8 bases between the two germline ends. CDR3 residues: CAIKGVSNQPQHF. In DNA form, the CDR3 reads TGTGCCATCAAGGGCGTAAGCAATCAGCCCCAGCATTTT.